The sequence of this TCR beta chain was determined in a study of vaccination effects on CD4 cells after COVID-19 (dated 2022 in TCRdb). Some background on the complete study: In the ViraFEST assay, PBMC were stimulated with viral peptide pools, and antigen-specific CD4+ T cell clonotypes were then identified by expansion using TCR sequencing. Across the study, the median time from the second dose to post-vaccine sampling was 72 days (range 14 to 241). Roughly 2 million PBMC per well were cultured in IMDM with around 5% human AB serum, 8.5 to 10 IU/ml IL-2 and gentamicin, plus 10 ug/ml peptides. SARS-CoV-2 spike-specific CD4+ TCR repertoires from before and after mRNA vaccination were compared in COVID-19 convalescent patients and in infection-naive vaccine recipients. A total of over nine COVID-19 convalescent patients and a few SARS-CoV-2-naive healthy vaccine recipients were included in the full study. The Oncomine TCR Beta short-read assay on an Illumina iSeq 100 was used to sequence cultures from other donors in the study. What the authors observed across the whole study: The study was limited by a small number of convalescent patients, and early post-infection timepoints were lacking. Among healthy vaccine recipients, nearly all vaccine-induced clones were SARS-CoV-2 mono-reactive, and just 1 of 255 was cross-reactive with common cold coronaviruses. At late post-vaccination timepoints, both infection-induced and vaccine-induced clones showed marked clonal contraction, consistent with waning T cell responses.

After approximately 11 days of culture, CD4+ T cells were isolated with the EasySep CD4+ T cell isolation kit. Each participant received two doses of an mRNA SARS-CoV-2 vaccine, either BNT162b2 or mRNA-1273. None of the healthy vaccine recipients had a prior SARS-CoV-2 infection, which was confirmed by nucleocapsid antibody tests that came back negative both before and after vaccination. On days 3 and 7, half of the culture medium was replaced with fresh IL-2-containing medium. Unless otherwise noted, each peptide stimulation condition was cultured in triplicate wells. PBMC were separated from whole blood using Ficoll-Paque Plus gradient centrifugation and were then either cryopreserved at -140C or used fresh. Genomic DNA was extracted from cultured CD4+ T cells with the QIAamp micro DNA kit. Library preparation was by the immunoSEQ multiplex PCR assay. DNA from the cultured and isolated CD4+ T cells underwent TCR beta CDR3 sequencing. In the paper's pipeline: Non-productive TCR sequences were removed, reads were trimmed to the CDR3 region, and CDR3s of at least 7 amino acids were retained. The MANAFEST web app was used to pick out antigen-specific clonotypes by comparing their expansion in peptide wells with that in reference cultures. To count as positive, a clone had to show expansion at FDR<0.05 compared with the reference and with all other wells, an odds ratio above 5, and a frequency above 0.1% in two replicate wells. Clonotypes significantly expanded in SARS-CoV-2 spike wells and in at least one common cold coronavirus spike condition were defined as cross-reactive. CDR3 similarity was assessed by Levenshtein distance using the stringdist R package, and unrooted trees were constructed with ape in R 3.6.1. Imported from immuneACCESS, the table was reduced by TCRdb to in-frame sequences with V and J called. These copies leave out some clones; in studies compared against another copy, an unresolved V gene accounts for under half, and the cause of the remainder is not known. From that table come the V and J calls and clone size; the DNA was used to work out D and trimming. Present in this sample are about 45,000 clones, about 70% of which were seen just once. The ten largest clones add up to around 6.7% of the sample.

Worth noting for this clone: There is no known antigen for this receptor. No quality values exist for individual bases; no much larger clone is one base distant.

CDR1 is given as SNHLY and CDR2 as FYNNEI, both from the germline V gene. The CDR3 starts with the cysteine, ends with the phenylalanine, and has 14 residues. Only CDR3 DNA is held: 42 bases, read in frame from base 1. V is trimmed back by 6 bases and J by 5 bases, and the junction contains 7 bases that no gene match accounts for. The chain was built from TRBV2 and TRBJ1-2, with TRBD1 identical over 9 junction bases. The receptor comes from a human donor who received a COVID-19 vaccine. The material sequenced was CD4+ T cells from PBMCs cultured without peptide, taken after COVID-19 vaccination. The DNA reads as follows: TGTGCCAGCAGCTCAGACAGGGGGGTATATGGCTACACCTTC. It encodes CASSSDRGVYGYTF.